This entry is about one T cell receptor beta chain. PCR amplification relied on 60 Vbeta primers (plus 13 Jbeta primers). The table came from immunoSEQ multiplex PCR; TCRdb's copy has only in-frame clones and leaves some out. The table has 210,000 or so clones, 87% seen once; the top ten hold 1.3%. These data originate in a study of cytomegalovirus exposure and HLA in healthy donors. Unmatched junction bases numbered 13, after V lost 5 bases and J lost 12 bases. This CDR3 region has 15 residues. Germline CDR1 is LGHNA and CDR2 is YSLEER. The specimen was PBMCs. The TCR sequence derives from a man aged 25 to 40 in good health and CMV-seronegative. The genes are TRBV4-3 and TRBJ2-1; 10 bases match TRBD2. CDR3 in amino acids: CASSETSGVGLVQFF. CDR3 sequence (DNA): TGCGCCAGCAGCGAAACTAGCGGGGTAGGCTTGGTGCAGTTCTTC.